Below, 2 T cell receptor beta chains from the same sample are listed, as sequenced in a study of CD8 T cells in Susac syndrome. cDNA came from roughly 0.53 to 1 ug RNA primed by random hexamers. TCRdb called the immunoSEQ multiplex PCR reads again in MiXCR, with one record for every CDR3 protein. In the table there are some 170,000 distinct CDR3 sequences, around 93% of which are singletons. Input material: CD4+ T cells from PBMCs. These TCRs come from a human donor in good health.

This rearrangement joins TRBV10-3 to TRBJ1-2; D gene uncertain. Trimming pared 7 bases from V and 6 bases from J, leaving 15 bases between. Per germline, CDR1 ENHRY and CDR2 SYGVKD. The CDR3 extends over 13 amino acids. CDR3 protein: CAITHGREDGYTF. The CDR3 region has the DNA TGTGCCATCACCCACGGGAGGGAGGATGGCTACACCTTC.

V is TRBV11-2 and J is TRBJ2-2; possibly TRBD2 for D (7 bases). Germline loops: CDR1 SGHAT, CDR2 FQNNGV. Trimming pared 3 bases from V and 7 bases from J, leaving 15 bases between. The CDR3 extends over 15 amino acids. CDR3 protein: CASSLGGGSIGELFF. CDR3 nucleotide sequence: TGTGCCAGCAGCTTGGGAGGGGGGTCGATCGGGGAGCTGTTTTTT.